The source of this TCR beta chain is a study of tumor and adjacent non-tumor tissue in lung cancer. At the level of the study: Stage I to III disease affected over nine men and about five women aged roughly 31 to 80. General observations from the study: Significantly higher TCR diversity was found in tumor than normal lung.

With respect to this clonotype: The antigen is not known. This may come from a read error, since a much larger clone is one base off.

The V and J ends lost 7 bases and 5 bases respectively, with 18 bases between them. The CDR3 has 14 amino acids. Germline values: CDR1 SQVTM, CDR2 ANQGSEA. The library came from three nested PCR rounds adapted from ARM-PCR protocols. TCRdb fed the multiplex PCR reads into MiXCR, producing one record per CDR3 protein. The data contain about 200,000 distinct CDR3 sequences, around 71% of them singletons. This sample's RNA came from whole unsorted tissue. The chain employs TRBV29-1 and TRBJ2-1; D might be TRBD1 (5 bases). Sequenced material: lung tumor tissue. This clonotype was sampled from a man aged 60 to 75 with non-small cell lung cancer. The CDR3 region has the DNA TGCAGCGCCGAAGCACAGGTCATAGACAATGAGCAGTTCTTC. Translated: CSAEAQVIDNEQFF.